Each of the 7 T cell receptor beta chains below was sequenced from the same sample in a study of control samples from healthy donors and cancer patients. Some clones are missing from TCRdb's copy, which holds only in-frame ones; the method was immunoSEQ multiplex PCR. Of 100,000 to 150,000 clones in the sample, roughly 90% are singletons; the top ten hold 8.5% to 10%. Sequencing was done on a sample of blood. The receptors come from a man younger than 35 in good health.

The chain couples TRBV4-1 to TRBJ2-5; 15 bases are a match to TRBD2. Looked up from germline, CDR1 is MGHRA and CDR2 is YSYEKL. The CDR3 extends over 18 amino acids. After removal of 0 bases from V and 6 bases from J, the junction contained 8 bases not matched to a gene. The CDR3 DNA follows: TGCGCCAGCAGCCAAGAGGGGACTAGCGGGGGGAATAGGAAGACCCAGTACTTC. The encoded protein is CASSQEGTSGGNRKTQYF.

This CDR3 reads CASSLGDGGNTEAFF. CDR3 coding DNA: TGCGCCAGCAGCTTGGGGGACGGTGGGAACACTGAAGCTTTCTTT. The chain couples TRBV5-1 to TRBJ1-1, with D perhaps TRBD1 (5 bases). This CDR3 spans 15 amino acids. V was shortened by 0 bases and J by 1 base, with 10 bases between the two germline ends. From germline, CDR1 is SGHRS and CDR2 YFSETQ.

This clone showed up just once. CDR3 amino acids: CASSSGTSGGAVDEQYF. As DNA, the CDR3 is TGCGCCAGCAGCTCGGGGACTAGCGGGGGGGCTGTAGACGAGCAGTACTTC. The chain combines TRBV5-1 with TRBJ2-7; TRBD2 matches at 16 bases. Germline-derived CDR1 and CDR2 are SGHRS and YFSETQ. The CDR3 is 17 amino acids. With 3 bases clipped from V and 5 bases from J, the junction kept 8 bases outside the gene matches.

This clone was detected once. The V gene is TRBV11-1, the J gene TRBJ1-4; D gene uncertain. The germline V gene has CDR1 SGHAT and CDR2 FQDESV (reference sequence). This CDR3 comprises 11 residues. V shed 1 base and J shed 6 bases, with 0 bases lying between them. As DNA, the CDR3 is TGTGCCAGCAGCTTAGATGAAAAACTGTTTTTT. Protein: CASSLDEKLFF.

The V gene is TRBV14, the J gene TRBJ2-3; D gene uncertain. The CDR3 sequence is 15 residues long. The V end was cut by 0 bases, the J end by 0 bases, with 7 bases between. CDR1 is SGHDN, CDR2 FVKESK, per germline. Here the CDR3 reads CASSQDKSSTDTQYF. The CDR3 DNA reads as TGTGCCAGCAGCCAAGATAAGAGTAGCACAGATACGCAGTATTTT.

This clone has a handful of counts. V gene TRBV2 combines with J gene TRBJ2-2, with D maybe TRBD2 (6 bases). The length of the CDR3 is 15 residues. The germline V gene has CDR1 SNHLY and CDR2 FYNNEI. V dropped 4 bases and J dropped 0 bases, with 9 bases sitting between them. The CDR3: CASSVGRTNTGELFF. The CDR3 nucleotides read TGTGCCAGCAGTGTTGGGAGGACGAACACCGGGGAGCTGTTTTTT.

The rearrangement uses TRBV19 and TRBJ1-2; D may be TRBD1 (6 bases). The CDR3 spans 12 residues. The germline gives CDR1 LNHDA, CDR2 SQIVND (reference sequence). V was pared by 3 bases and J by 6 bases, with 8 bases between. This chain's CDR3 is CASSMGGHGYTF. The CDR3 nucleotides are TGTGCCAGTAGTATGGGGGGGCATGGCTACACCTTC. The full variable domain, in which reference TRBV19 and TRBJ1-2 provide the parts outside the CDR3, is DGGITQSPKYLFRKEGQNVTLSCEQNLNHDAMYWYRQDPGQGLRLIYYSQIVNDFQKGDIAEGYSVSREKKESFPLTVTSAQKNPTAFYLCASSMGGHGYTFGSGTRLTVV.